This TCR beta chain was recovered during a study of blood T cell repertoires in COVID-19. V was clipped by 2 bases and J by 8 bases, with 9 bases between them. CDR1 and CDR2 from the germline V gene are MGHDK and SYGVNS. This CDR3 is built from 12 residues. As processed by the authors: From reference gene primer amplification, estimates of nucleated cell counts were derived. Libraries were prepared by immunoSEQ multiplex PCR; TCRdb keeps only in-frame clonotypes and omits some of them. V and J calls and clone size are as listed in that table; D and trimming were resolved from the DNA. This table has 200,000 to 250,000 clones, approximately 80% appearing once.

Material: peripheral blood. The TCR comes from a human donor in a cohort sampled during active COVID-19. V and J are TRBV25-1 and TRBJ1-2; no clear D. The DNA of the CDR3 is TGTGCCAGCAGTGAAGGACGACTAGGCTACACCTTC. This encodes CASSEGRLGYTF.